This T cell receptor (beta chain) was sequenced in a study of blood T cell repertoires in COVID-19. About the study: Material from acute and convalescent COVID-19 was sourced from the United States, Italy and Spain. PBMCs, B-cell-depleted T cells, or T cells were the source of the cDNA or gDNA that made up the material.

Seattle cases were enrolled at active infection and followed longitudinally. Germline CDR1 and CDR2: KGHSH and LQKENI. CDR3 length: 14 residues. V lost 3 bases, J lost 3 bases, and 8 bases lay in between. The repertoire was sequenced with immunoSEQ multiplex PCR; TCRdb's copy has only in-frame clones and lacks some. The data hold roughly 160,000 clones, with 84% observed a single time. V gene TRBV18 combines with J gene TRBJ1-4; tentative D call: TRBD1 (5 bases). The TCR originated in an elderly woman with COVID-19, enrolled during active disease. The specimen was peripheral blood. CDR3 bases: TGTGCCAGCTCACCGGGGGGTGCTAATGAAAAACTGTTTTTT. Its translation: CASSPGGANEKLFF.